The 30 T cell receptor beta chains presented below share a single source sample, sequenced in a study of sequential checkpoint blockade in melanoma. TCRdb's copy holds only in-frame clones and misses some; the assay was immunoSEQ multiplex PCR. The sample has tens of thousands of clones, around 30% seen once. This sample's treatment: randomized to nivolumab then ipilimumab (arm A) or the reverse (arm B). The sample was tumor tissue (inferred from file names), taken from a patient given nivolumab and ipilimumab in sequence. Receptors originate from a human donor with melanoma.

The table lists this clone with a few counts. This chain joins TRBV23-1 and TRBJ1-1; the match to TRBD1 covers 7 bases. TRBV23-1 is identified as an open reading frame with a role that is uncertain. The CDR3 spans 13 residues. V was pared by 6 bases and J by 6 bases, with 7 bases of the junction left unmatched. CDR3 loop: CASSPPTGPEAFF. The DNA for the CDR3 is TGCGCCAGCAGCCCACCGACAGGGCCTGAAGCTTTCTTT.

The sample holds a few counts of this clone. The rearrangement links TRBV5-1 to TRBJ2-7; D unresolved. Germline V lookup: CDR1 SGHRS, CDR2 YFSETQ. V was clipped by 0 bases and J by 6 bases, with 16 bases between them. CDR3 length: 15 amino acids. The CDR3 loop is CASSLAENRASEQYF. CDR3 nucleotide sequence: TGCGCCAGCAGCTTGGCCGAAAACAGAGCTAGCGAGCAGTACTTC.

This clone was counted a few times. Relative to the germline gene, one junction end is altered; a read error may explain this. CDR3 in amino acids: CAISAGSSSNQPQHF. The CDR3 bases are TGTGCCATCAGTGCAGGGAGTTCGAGCAATCAGCCCCAGCATTTT. The chain links TRBV6-4 to TRBJ1-5; TRBD1 is a possible D gene (5 bases). The CDR3 is 15 amino acids. The germline CDR1 and CDR2 sequences are MRHNA and SNTAGT.

This clone was detected only a few times. The J gene is TRBJ2-3, the V gene TRBV7-6; D is uncertain. The CDR3 length is 14 residues. V dropped 7 bases and J dropped 0 bases, with 11 bases sitting between them. Germline CDR1 and CDR2: SGHVS and FNYEAQ. CDR3 sequence reads: CASTTDPSTDTQYF. The CDR3 DNA sequence: TGTGCCAGCACTACGGACCCTAGCACAGATACGCAGTATTTT.

The V and J genes are TRBV6-7 and TRBJ1-2; 9 nucleotides match TRBD1. TRBV6-7 is known as an ORF, though its function is uncertain. CDR3 size: 16 residues. Trimming cost V 8 bases and J 4 bases; bases outside gene matches: 14. In DNA, the CDR3 is TGTGCCAGCTCCGGGACAGGGACGAGGAAGGGCTATGGCTACACCTTC. It specifies CASSGTGTRKGYGYTF.

The chain links TRBV19 to TRBJ2-3; D gene unclear. From germline, CDR1 is LNHDA and CDR2 SQIVND (reference sequence). The ends were cut back, 6 bases at V and 2 bases at J, with 9 bases in the middle. There are 13 residues in the CDR3. The CDR3 loop is CASSLRYTDTQYF. The CDR3 DNA follows: TGTGCCAGTAGCCTGAGGTACACAGATACGCAGTATTTT.

This clone turned up a few times. The J gene is TRBJ2-1, the V gene TRBV6-8; D is possibly TRBD2 (6 bases). The CDR3 is made up of 15 amino acids. The germline V gene encodes CDR1 MNHGY and CDR2 SAAAGT. The V end was cut by 5 bases, the J end by 3 bases, with 14 bases between. For the CDR3, the DNA is TGTGCCAGCAGTAGCTGGGGGGTTGGCTACAATGAGCAGTTCTTC. This encodes CASSSWGVGYNEQFF.

The J gene is TRBJ2-1, the V gene TRBV19; 7 nucleotides match TRBD2. CDR1 and CDR2 from the germline V gene are LNHDA and SQIVND (reference sequence). CDR3 size: 15 residues. V lost 3 bases and J lost 3; bases outside the gene matches: 5. The CDR3 DNA follows: TGTGCCAGTAGTATGCTACTAGCGTACTACAATGAGCAGTTCTTC. Residues: CASSMLLAYYNEQFF.

The V gene is TRBV28, the J gene TRBJ2-1, with D maybe TRBD2 (6 bases). This CDR3 region has 15 residues. Trimming pared 7 bases from V and 10 bases from J, leaving 23 bases between. Germline CDR1 is MDHEN and CDR2 is SYDVKM. The CDR3 DNA follows: TGTGCCAGCAACGAACGGGGGACCAGCCCGGGAGAGCAGTTCTTC. It yields the protein CASNERGTSPGEQFF.

The genes are TRBV9 and TRBJ2-5, with D possibly matching TRBD2 (6 bases). Germline values: CDR1 SGDLS, CDR2 YYNGEE. The CDR3 covers 16 residues. Trimming removed 2 bases from V and 1 base from J, with 15 bases in between. This CDR3 is CASSVAGSVPQETQYF. The CDR3 region has the DNA TGTGCCAGCAGCGTTGCGGGAAGTGTCCCCCAAGAGACCCAGTACTTC.

The chain is built from TRBV28 and TRBJ1-1; a weak D match, TRBD1 (6 bases). The CDR3 has 13 residues. Germline CDR1 is MDHEN and CDR2 is SYDVKM. V was clipped by 3 bases and J by 5 bases, with 10 bases between them. The chain's CDR3 is CASSFNRVTEAFF. For the CDR3, the DNA is TGTGCCAGCAGTTTCAACAGGGTGACTGAAGCTTTCTTT.

By share, this clone ranks as medium-sized. V gene TRBV11-3 combines with J gene TRBJ1-1, with a weak D call TRBD1 (6 bases). V dropped 7 bases and J dropped 0 bases, with 24 bases sitting between them. This CDR3 region has 18 residues. From germline, CDR1 is SGHNT and CDR2 YENEEA. The CDR3 DNA sequence: TGTGCCAGCACCTGGACAGACGATTCCTCTCTAATGAACACTGAAGCTTTCTTT. Amino acids: CASTWTDDSSLMNTEAFF.

J is TRBJ1-1 and V is TRBV18; D perhaps matches TRBD1 (5 bases). V shed 3 bases and J shed 0 bases, with 8 bases lying between them. The CDR3 runs to 14 residues. The germline gives CDR1 KGHSH, CDR2 LQKENI. The CDR3: CASSPGQLNTEAFF. The CDR3 nucleotides are TGTGCCAGCTCACCGGGGCAGTTGAACACTGAAGCTTTCTTT.

V is TRBV15 and J is TRBJ2-5; the match to TRBD2 covers 13 bases. Per germline, CDR1 LNHNV and CDR2 YYDKDF (reference sequence). The ends lost 1 base at V and 5 bases at J; junction bases unmatched: 4. CDR3 length: 16 amino acids. This chain's CDR3 is CATSRGTSGREETQYF. CDR3 DNA: TGTGCCACCAGCAGAGGTACTAGCGGGAGGGAGGAGACCCAGTACTTC.

As concerns this clone: The junction departs from germline at one end; a sequencing error may be responsible. The chain combines TRBV10-1 with TRBJ1-2; 7 positions match TRBD1. CDR3 length equals 11 residues. Germline V gives CDR1 WNHNN, CDR2 SYGVQD (reference sequence). Here the CDR3 reads CAPSIGTVLHF. The DNA for the CDR3 is TGCGCCCCGTCGATTGGGACAGTTCTTCACTTC.

This chain joins TRBV7-8 and TRBJ2-7; 10 bases are a match to TRBD2. V was pared by 3 bases and J by 7 bases, with 6 bases of the junction left unmatched. The germline V gene has CDR1 SGHVS and CDR2 FQNEAQ. The CDR3 is 14 residues long. DNA for the CDR3: TGTGCCAGCAGCTTGGCTAGCGGGAGACAGGAGCAGTACTTC. Translated: CASSLASGRQEQYF.

This clone has just a few counts. CDR3 nucleotides: TGTGCCAGCTCATTTTGGGACAGCCGGACGGAAGCTTTCTTT. It encodes CASSFWDSRTEAFF. The chain joins TRBV18 to TRBJ1-1; the match to TRBD1 covers 7 bases. The V gene end was trimmed by 5 bases and the J gene end by 8 bases; junction bases not matched to a gene: 11. The CDR3 is made up of 14 amino acids. Germline CDR1 and CDR2: KGHSH and LQKENI.

This clone was observed a handful of times. This chain joins TRBV9 and TRBJ2-7; D is uncertain. The germline gives CDR1 SGDLS, CDR2 YYNGEE. The ends were cut back, 1 base at V and 2 bases at J, with 10 bases in the middle. The CDR3 has 14 residues. CDR3 nucleotides: TGTGCCAGCAGCGTAAGTACAGCGACCTACGAGCAGTACTTC. Protein: CASSVSTATYEQYF.

This clone occurred once. The rearrangement uses TRBV19 and TRBJ2-2; 8 bases line up with TRBD1. V lost 4 bases and J lost 2; bases outside the gene matches: 6. Per the germline V gene, CDR1 is LNHDA and CDR2 is SQIVND (reference sequence). This CDR3 is 16 amino acids long. Here the CDR3 DNA reads TGTGCCAGTAGTAAATGGGGACAGGTTAACACCGGGGAGCTGTTTTTT. Translating gives CASSKWGQVNTGELFF.

This clone was seen just once. This rearrangement joins TRBV28 to TRBJ2-7; a possible D gene is TRBD2 (7 bases). Germline loops: CDR1 MDHEN, CDR2 SYDVKM. V lost 8 bases, J lost 4 bases, and 18 bases lay in between. The CDR3 runs to 14 residues. The CDR3 loop is CASYGGHVSYEQYF. CDR3 nucleotide sequence: TGTGCCAGCTACGGGGGGCACGTTTCGTACGAGCAGTACTTC.

In its sample, this clone was seen a few times. V and J are TRBV28 and TRBJ2-5; D is possibly TRBD2 (6 bases). The CDR3 runs 14 residues. The germline V and J ends were trimmed by 2 bases and 2 bases, with 9 bases remaining between them. Germline V gene sequence: CDR1 MDHEN, CDR2 SYDVKM. CDR3 loop: CASSLAGRQETQYF. DNA of the CDR3: TGTGCCAGCAGTTTAGCGGGACGACAAGAGACCCAGTACTTC.

This clone was detected only a few times. This sequence joins TRBV11-3 and TRBJ1-5; possible D gene TRBD1, 6 bases. The CDR3 spans 15 residues. Trimming shortened V by 5 bases and J by 5 bases, and 16 bases separated the two germline ends. Germline lookup yields CDR1 SGHNT and CDR2 YENEEA. CDR3 residues: CASSPSYRVDQPQHF. In nucleotides, the CDR3 is TGTGCCAGCAGCCCGTCCTACAGGGTTGATCAGCCCCAGCATTTT.

The chain employs TRBV10-2 and TRBJ2-5; perhaps TRBD1 as D (5 bases). Germline lookup yields CDR1 WSHSY and CDR2 SAAADI. The V and J ends lost 7 bases and 3 bases respectively, with 12 bases between them. The CDR3 covers 13 residues. The CDR3 protein is CASTLRGKETQYF. CDR3 bases: TGCGCCAGCACCTTAAGGGGTAAAGAGACCCAGTACTTC.

V and J are TRBV11-3 and TRBJ2-2; 7 bases are shared with TRBD1. The CDR3 covers 16 residues. Trimming at V came to 6 bases and at J to 5 bases, leaving 12 bases not matched to a gene. Germline loops: CDR1 SGHNT, CDR2 YENEEA. The CDR3 loop reads CASSFSRDSKTGELFF. CDR3 DNA sequence: TGTGCCAGCAGTTTCTCCCGGGACAGTAAGACCGGGGAGCTGTTTTTT. The full variable domain, rest sourced from reference TRBV11-3 and TRBJ2-2, is EAGVVQSPRYKIIEKKQPVAFWCNPISGHNTLYWYLQNLGQGPELLIRYENEEAVDDSQLPKDRFSAERLKGVDSTLKIQPAELGDSAVYLCASSFSRDSKTGELFFGEGSRLTVL.

This clone turned up a few times. This chain links TRBV28 with TRBJ2-7, with TRBD1 identical over 9 bases. The CDR3 has 16 amino acids. With V trimmed by 3 bases and J by 5 bases, 11 bases remained unmatched. Germline V gene data show CDR1 as MDHEN and CDR2 as SYDVKM. The CDR3, as DNA: TGTGCCAGCAGTTTCCGGGACAGGGACTGGCCCCACGAGCAGTACTTC. Translation gives CASSFRDRDWPHEQYF.

This clone occurred a few times. This chain connects TRBV11-3 to TRBJ2-3; 7 positions match TRBD2. This CDR3 has 14 amino acids. Germline assignment: CDR1 SGHNT and CDR2 YENEEA. The V segment lost 3 bases and the J segment 4 bases; nucleotides outside the gene matches: 4. The CDR3, as DNA: TGTGCCAGCAGCTTGGGGGGGACTCCAGATACGCAGTATTTT. It translates to CASSLGGTPDTQYF.

V usage is TRBV6-7 and J usage is TRBJ1-4; D gene ambiguous. TRBV6-7 is an open reading frame, and its role is uncertain. V dropped 5 bases and J dropped 0 bases, with 13 bases sitting between them. The CDR3 is made up of 16 amino acids. This chain's CDR3 is CASSGVVGATNEKLFF. CDR3 DNA: TGTGCCAGCAGTGGAGTAGTTGGCGCAACTAATGAAAAACTGTTTTTT.

This clone is categorized as medium-sized. A base went unread or is ambiguous, so its residue is labelled X. This chain joins TRBV29-1 and TRBJ1-1; 7 positions match TRBD1. The length of the CDR3 is 13 residues. Germline V lookup: CDR1 SQVTM, CDR2 ANQGSEA. V was pared by 7 bases and J by 1 base, with 6 bases of the junction left unmatched. The CDR3 nucleotides read TGCAGCGCTCTMCGGGACAGGAACACTGAAGCTTTCTTT. Residues: CSAXRDRNTEAFF. The full CDR3 sequence reads CSALRDRNTEAFF.

This chain's CDR3 is CAISDPGQGRNEKLFF. For the CDR3, the DNA is TGTGCCATCAGTGACCCCGGACAGGGCCGTAATGAAAAACTGTTTTTT. V and J are TRBV10-3 and TRBJ1-4; 8 positions agree with TRBD1. V gave up 3 bases and J gave up 4 bases; unmatched junction bases: 7. The CDR3 length is 16 residues. Germline values: CDR1 ENHRY, CDR2 SYGVKD.

Only a few counts were recorded for this clone. The chain combines TRBV7-1 with TRBJ1-5; 7 positions agree with TRBD1. TRBV7-1 is known as an ORF, though its function is uncertain. Germline trimming cut 5 bases from V and 5 bases from J; bases unmatched to any gene: 3. The CDR3 consists of 13 residues. CDR3 amino acids: CASSKDRDQPQHF. CDR3 DNA: TGTGCCAGCAGCAAAGACAGGGATCAGCCCCAGCATTTT.